The 7 T cell receptor beta chains below all came from one sample that was sequenced in a study of PD-1 blockade in classical Hodgkin lymphoma. Produced via immunoSEQ multiplex PCR; TCRdb's table is partial and in-frame only. Among tens of thousands of clones listed, 90% were seen once. Time point here: cycle 4 day 1 (C4D1), after more than five weeks of nivolumab. Relapse was seen in all patients after autologous stem cell transplantation, and brentuximab vedotin exposure was variable. The specimen was peripheral blood mononuclear cells (PBMCs), collected before the fourth cycle of nivolumab. The source is a human donor with classical Hodgkin lymphoma.

The chain is built from TRBV27 and TRBJ2-7; D is unresolved. Germline CDR1 is MNHEY and CDR2 is SMNVEV (reference sequence). V was trimmed by 2 bases and J by 3 bases, leaving 11 bases between them. CDR3 size: 14 residues. The CDR3 loop reads CASSLGATYYEQYF. The CDR3 nucleotides read TGTGCCAGCAGTTTAGGAGCAACCTACTACGAGCAGTACTTC.

The chain joins TRBV2 to TRBJ2-6, with 9 positions matching TRBD2. CDR3 size: 17 residues. CDR1 and CDR2 (germline): SNHLY, FYNNEI. Unmatched junction bases numbered 5, after V lost 5 bases and J lost 0 bases. Written as DNA, the CDR3 is TGTGCCAGCAGTTTCGCTAGCGGGACCTCTGGGGCCAACGTCCTGACTTTC. It translates to CASSFASGTSGANVLTF.

This sequence joins TRBV5-6 and TRBJ1-6, with 10 bases lining up with TRBD1. The CDR3 totals 16 residues. Germline assignment: CDR1 SGHDT and CDR2 YYEEEE. V lost 4 bases to trimming and J lost 9 bases; unmatched junction nucleotides: 10. CDR3 nucleotides: TGTGCCAGCAGCAGCTCATTGGGGACAGGGGTTTCACCCCTCCACTTT. This gives the protein CASSSSLGTGVSPLHF.

V gene TRBV7-6 combines with J gene TRBJ1-1; D is possibly TRBD1 (6 bases). The V and J ends lost 6 bases and 1 base respectively, with 21 bases between them. Per germline, CDR1 SGHVS and CDR2 FNYEAQ. CDR3 size: 17 residues. The CDR3: CASRPGAGPIPNTEAFF. The CDR3 DNA reads TGTGCCAGCAGGCCGGGGGCCGGTCCGATCCCGAACACTGAAGCTTTCTTT.

This chain links TRBV6-4 with TRBJ2-3, with D possibly TRBD1 on 6 matching bases. This CDR3 is built from 19 residues. CDR1 and CDR2 from the germline V gene are MRHNA and SNTAGT. Trimming removed 3 bases from V and 2 bases from J, with 24 bases in between. The CDR3 nucleotides read TGTGCCAGCAGTGAAGGGGCTTTTGGGAGCGACAGGTACACAGATACGCAGTATTTT. Amino acid sequence: CASSEGAFGSDRYTDTQYF.

The genes are TRBV10-2 and TRBJ2-7; D is unclear. Deletions cut 4 bases from V and 3 bases from J, with 10 bases between. The germline gives CDR1 WSHSY, CDR2 SAAADI. CDR3 size: 13 residues. In DNA, the CDR3 is TGCGCCAGCAGTGGGAAAGGTTTCTACGAGCAGTACTTC. Translated: CASSGKGFYEQYF.

J is TRBJ2-5 and V is TRBV7-9, with D unclear. Germline V gene data show CDR1 as SEHNR and CDR2 as FQNEAQ (reference sequence). The CDR3 spans 13 residues. V lost 3 bases, J lost 4 bases, and 9 bases lay in between. The CDR3 DNA reads TGTGCCAGCAGCTTCGCACAGCTAGAGACCCAGTACTTC. This encodes CASSFAQLETQYF.